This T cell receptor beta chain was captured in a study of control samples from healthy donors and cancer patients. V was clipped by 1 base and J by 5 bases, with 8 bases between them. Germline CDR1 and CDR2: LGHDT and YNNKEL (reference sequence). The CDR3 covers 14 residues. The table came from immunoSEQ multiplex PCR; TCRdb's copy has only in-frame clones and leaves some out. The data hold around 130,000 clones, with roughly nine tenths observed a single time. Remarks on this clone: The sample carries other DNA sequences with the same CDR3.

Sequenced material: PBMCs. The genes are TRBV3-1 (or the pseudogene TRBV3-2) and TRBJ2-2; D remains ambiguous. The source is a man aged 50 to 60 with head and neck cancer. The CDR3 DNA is TGTGCCAGCAGCCAAGGAGGTGGGACCGGGGAGCTGTTTTTT. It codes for CASSQGGGTGELFF.